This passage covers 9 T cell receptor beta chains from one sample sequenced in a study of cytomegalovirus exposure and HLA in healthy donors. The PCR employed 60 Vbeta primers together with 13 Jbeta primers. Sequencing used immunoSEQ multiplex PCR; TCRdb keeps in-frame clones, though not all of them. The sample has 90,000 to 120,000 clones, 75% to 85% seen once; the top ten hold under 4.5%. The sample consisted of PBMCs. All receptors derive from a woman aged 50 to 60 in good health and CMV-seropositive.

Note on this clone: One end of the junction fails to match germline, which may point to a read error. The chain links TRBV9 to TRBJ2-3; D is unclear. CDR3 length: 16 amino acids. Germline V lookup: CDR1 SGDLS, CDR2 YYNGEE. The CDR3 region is CAGSVSKQSSTDTQYF. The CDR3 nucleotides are TGTGCCGGCAGCGTAAGTAAGCAATCTAGCACAGATACGCAGTATTTT.

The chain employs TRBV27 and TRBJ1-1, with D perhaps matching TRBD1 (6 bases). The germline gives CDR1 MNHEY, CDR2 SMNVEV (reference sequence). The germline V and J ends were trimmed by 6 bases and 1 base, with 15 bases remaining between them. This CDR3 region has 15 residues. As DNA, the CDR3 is TGTGCCAGCAGGTGGGGGAGAGGGGGGAACACTGAAGCTTTCTTT. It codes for CASRWGRGGNTEAFF.

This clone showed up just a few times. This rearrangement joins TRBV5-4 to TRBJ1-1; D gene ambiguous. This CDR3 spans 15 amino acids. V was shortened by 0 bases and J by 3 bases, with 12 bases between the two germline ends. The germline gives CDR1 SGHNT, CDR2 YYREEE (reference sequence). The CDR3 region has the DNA TGTGCCAGCAGCTTGGACCACTTGCCGGACACTGAAGCTTTCTTT. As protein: CASSLDHLPDTEAFF.

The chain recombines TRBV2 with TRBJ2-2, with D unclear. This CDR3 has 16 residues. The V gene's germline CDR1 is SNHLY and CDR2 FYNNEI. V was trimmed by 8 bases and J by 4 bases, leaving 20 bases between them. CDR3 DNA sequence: TGTGCCAGCGGTCCCACAAGCGTAGTCACCACCGGGGAGCTGTTTTTT. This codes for CASGPTSVVTTGELFF.

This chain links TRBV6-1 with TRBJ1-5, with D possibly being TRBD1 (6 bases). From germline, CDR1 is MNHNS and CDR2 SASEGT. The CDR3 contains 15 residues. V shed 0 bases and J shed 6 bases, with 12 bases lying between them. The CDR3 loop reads CASSEAGGGGQPQHF. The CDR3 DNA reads TGTGCCAGCAGTGAAGCGGGGGGGGGCGGTCAGCCCCAGCATTTT.

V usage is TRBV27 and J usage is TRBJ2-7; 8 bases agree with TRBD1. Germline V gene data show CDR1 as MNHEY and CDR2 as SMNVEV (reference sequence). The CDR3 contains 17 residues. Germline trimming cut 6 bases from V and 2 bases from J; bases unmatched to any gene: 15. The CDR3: CASRSGQGKLKAYEQYF. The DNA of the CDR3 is TGTGCCAGCAGATCCGGACAGGGAAAACTAAAGGCCTACGAGCAGTACTTC.

The CDR3 DNA sequence: TGTGCCAGCAGCACGCCCGGGGTTACCTACGAGCAGTACTTC. Translating it yields CASSTPGVTYEQYF. This sequence joins TRBV7-8 and TRBJ2-7, with D possibly being TRBD2 (5 bases). V lost 5 bases and J lost 2, with 13 bases in between. The V gene's germline CDR1 is SGHVS and CDR2 FQNEAQ. The CDR3 is made up of 14 amino acids.

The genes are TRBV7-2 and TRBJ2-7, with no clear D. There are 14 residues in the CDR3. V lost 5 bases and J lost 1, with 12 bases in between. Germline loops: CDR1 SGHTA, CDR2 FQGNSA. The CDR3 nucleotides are TGTGCCAGCAGCAAAAATCAGGCATCCTACGAGCAGTACTTC. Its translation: CASSKNQASYEQYF.

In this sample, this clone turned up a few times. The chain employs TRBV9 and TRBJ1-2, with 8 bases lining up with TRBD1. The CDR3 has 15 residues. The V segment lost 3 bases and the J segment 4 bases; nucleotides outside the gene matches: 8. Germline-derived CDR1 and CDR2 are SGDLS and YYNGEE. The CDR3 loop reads CASSGETGDLYGYTF. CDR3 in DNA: TGTGCCAGCAGCGGGGAGACAGGGGACCTCTATGGCTACACCTTC.